The 6 T cell receptor beta chains listed next were all sequenced from one sample in a study of cytomegalovirus exposure and HLA in healthy donors. PCR amplification relied on 60 Vbeta primers (plus 13 Jbeta primers). The assay was immunoSEQ multiplex PCR, and TCRdb's table has in-frame clones only and misses some. This table holds over 120,000 clones. Specimen: PBMCs. These receptors were collected from a male donor in good health and CMV-seronegative.

The chain links TRBV29-1 to TRBJ2-1; D unclear. V was clipped by 1 base and J by 2 bases, with 9 bases between them. The CDR3 loop spans 14 amino acids. Per germline, CDR1 SQVTM and CDR2 ANQGSEA. The CDR3 DNA reads as TGCAGCGTTGAAGGCCGTAGAGCCTACAATGAGCAGTTCTTC. This encodes CSVEGRRAYNEQFF.

J is TRBJ2-7 and V is TRBV27; maybe TRBD1 (6 bases). This CDR3 is built from 15 residues. V was shortened by 2 bases and J by 0 bases, with 11 bases between the two germline ends. Germline loops: CDR1 MNHEY, CDR2 SMNVEV (reference sequence). The CDR3: CASSLLGGDSYEQYF. The CDR3 nucleotides are TGTGCCAGCAGTTTACTAGGGGGAGACTCCTACGAGCAGTACTTC.

V is TRBV7-2 and J is TRBJ2-5; TRBD1 matches 8 bases. J was trimmed by 6 bases and V by 5 bases; bases with no gene match: 8. The CDR3 is 14 amino acids. CDR1 is SGHTA, CDR2 FQGNSA, per germline. The CDR3 loop is CASSHHGQGQTQYF. In DNA form, the CDR3 reads TGTGCCAGCAGCCATCACGGACAGGGACAGACCCAGTACTTC. The full variable domain, completed using reference TRBV7-2 and TRBJ2-5, is GAGVSQSPSNKVTEKGKDVELRCDPISGHTALYWYRQSLGQGLEFLIYFQGNSAPDKSGLPSDRFSAERTGGSVSTLTIQRTQQEDSAVYLCASSHHGQGQTQYFGPGTRLLVL.

V usage is TRBV10-3 and J usage is TRBJ1-6, with 11 bases matching TRBD1. The V gene end was trimmed by 6 bases and the J gene end by 5 bases; junction bases not matched to a gene: 9. This CDR3 region has 17 residues. Germline values: CDR1 ENHRY, CDR2 SYGVKD. CDR3 region: CAISQRTGGLDNSPLHF. The CDR3, as DNA: TGTGCCATCAGCCAAAGGACAGGGGGCTTGGATAATTCACCCCTCCACTTT.

The chain carries TRBV18 and TRBJ1-2; D remains unclear. The CDR3 is 13 residues long. V lost 5 bases and J 1 base, leaving 8 bases between the germline ends. In germline, CDR1 is KGHSH, CDR2 LQKENI. The CDR3 sequence is CASSIAGNYGYTF. DNA of the CDR3: TGTGCCAGCTCAATCGCCGGTAACTATGGCTACACCTTC.

The rearrangement links TRBV14 to TRBJ1-5; possibly TRBD1 for D (6 bases). In germline, CDR1 is SGHDN, CDR2 FVKESK. This CDR3 region has 14 residues. Trimming cost V 7 bases and J 9 bases, with 19 bases left between them. CDR3 in DNA: TGTGCCAGCACCCTATTGGACAGAGATCTGCCCCAGCATTTT. This gives the protein CASTLLDRDLPQHF.